These 28 T cell receptor beta chains were all obtained from the same sample, sequenced in a study of T cells in Graves' hyperthyroidism and ophthalmopathy. The TCR beta CDR3 regions underwent amplification using RNA transcripts as the source. First-round RT-PCR with HTBI primers amplified the TCR CDR3 region. One entry per CDR3 protein, called by TCRdb with MiXCR from the multiplex PCR reads. The sample lists 600,000 to 650,000 distinct CDR3 sequences, around 15% occurring once. Sequencing was carried out using blood. These receptors were obtained from a woman between 25 and 40 years old with Graves' hyperthyroidism.

This clonotype has a handful of counts. This chain joins TRBV6-1 and TRBJ2-7; 11 bases align to TRBD1. CDR3 length equals 16 residues. Germline V lookup: CDR1 MNHNS, CDR2 SASEGT. V was pared by 5 bases and J by 2 bases, with 8 bases of the junction left unmatched. CDR3 protein: CASSPRGQGGTYEQYF. CDR3 DNA sequence: TGTGCCAGCAGTCCAAGGGGACAGGGGGGAACCTACGAGCAGTACTTC.

The chain has TRBV12-5 and TRBJ2-1; D not resolved. Germline V gene sequence: CDR1 LGHNT, CDR2 FRNRAP. The V end was cut by 1 base, the J end by 4 bases, with 11 bases between. This CDR3 is 15 amino acids long. The CDR3 DNA follows: TGTGCTAGTGGTTTGGCCACTTCAAGGTACAATGAGCAGTTCTTC. Amino acids: CASGLATSRYNEQFF.

This clonotype appeared many times. This sequence joins TRBV11-2 and TRBJ2-5; 14 positions match TRBD2. Per germline, CDR1 SGHAT and CDR2 FQNNGV. V lost 3 bases, J lost 5 bases, and 5 bases stayed unmatched. The length of the CDR3 is 16 residues. CDR3 coding DNA: TGTGCCAGCAGCTTTGGGACTAGCGGGAGCCGGGAGACCCAGTACTTC. This encodes CASSFGTSGSRETQYF.

The chain joins TRBV20-1 to TRBJ2-3; 8 nucleotides match TRBD2. Trimming cost V 8 bases and J 1 base; bases outside gene matches: 8. Per the germline V gene, CDR1 is DFQATT and CDR2 is SNEGSKA (reference sequence). The CDR3 runs to 14 residues. Written as DNA, the CDR3 is TGCAGTTGGAACCCGGGACTAGGCACAGATACGCAGTATTTT. Protein sequence: CSWNPGLGTDTQYF.

The sample holds many counts of this clonotype. The chain uses TRBV20-1 and TRBJ2-7; D perhaps matches TRBD2 (6 bases). The CDR3 extends over 14 amino acids. Germline values: CDR1 DFQATT, CDR2 SNEGSKA (reference sequence). V shed 1 base and J shed 4 bases, with 14 bases lying between them. DNA for the CDR3: TGCAGTGCTAGAGGGGGGACTTTGGTTTACGAGCAGTACTTC. Its protein product is CSARGGTLVYEQYF.

This clonotype was seen at least ten times. The chain carries TRBV5-1 and TRBJ2-1; D possibly corresponds to TRBD2 (5 bases). The ends were cut back, 3 bases at V and 7 bases at J, with 14 bases in the middle. The germline V gene encodes CDR1 SGHRS and CDR2 YFSETQ. CDR3 length equals 14 residues. The CDR3 loop reads CASSSLEGENEQFF. Here the CDR3 DNA reads TGCGCCAGCAGCTCGCTTGAGGGAGAAAATGAGCAGTTCTTC.

The CDR3, as DNA: TGCAGTGCTAGAGGCCCAGGGCCAAACACTGAAGCTTTCTTT. Translating gives CSARGPGPNTEAFF. V and J are TRBV20-1 and TRBJ1-1, with D perhaps TRBD1 (5 bases). Trimming took 1 base from V and 2 from J, leaving 11 bases between them. Germline V CDR1 and CDR2: DFQATT, SNEGSKA (reference sequence). The CDR3 consists of 14 residues.

This clonotype was detected many times. V usage is TRBV20-1 and J usage is TRBJ2-2; TRBD1 matches 9 bases. V shed 3 bases and J 3 bases; nucleotides not matched to a gene: 8. Germline V lookup: CDR1 DFQATT, CDR2 SNEGSKA (reference sequence). The CDR3 runs 16 residues. The CDR3 bases are TGCAGTGCTAGGATGCCCGGGACAGGGTACACCGGGGAGCTGTTTTTT. Translated, it gives CSARMPGTGYTGELFF.

The V call is TRBV15, the J call TRBJ1-1, with 8 bases identical to TRBD1. This CDR3 region has 15 residues. Trimming took 0 bases from V and 6 from J; bases not matched to a gene: 6. The germline CDR1 and CDR2 sequences are LNHNV and YYDKDF (reference sequence). This CDR3 is CATSREGQGLSEAFF. Written as DNA, the CDR3 is TGTGCCACCAGCAGAGAAGGACAGGGTTTGTCTGAAGCTTTCTTT.

This clonotype was seen a few times. The genes are TRBV24-1 and TRBJ2-2, with 9 bases fitting TRBD1. The CDR3 runs to 16 residues. CDR1 and CDR2 (germline): KGHDR, SFDVKD. Unmatched junction bases numbered 8, after V lost 4 bases and J lost 6 bases. The DNA of the CDR3 is TGTGCCACCAGTGACAACGGACAGGGGAGACCCGGGGAGCTGTTTTTT. This encodes CATSDNGQGRPGELFF.

Ten or more counts support this clonotype. The chain combines TRBV28 with TRBJ2-1, with 10 nucleotides matching TRBD2. Germline CDR1 MDHEN, CDR2 SYDVKM. V gave up 2 bases and J gave up 5 bases; unmatched junction bases: 3. This CDR3 comprises 15 residues. CDR3 residues: CASSLQREGNNEQFF. Written as DNA, the CDR3 is TGTGCCAGCAGTTTACAGCGGGAGGGCAACAATGAGCAGTTCTTC. Full variable domain (rest looked up from reference TRBV28 and TRBJ2-1): DVKVTQSSRYLVKRTGEKVFLECVQDMDHENMFWYRQDPGLGLRLIYFSYDVKMKEKGDIPEGYSVSREKKERFSLILESASTNQTSMYLCASSLQREGNNEQFFGPGTRLTVL.

This clonotype was detected only a few times. This may stem from a read error, because a much larger clone lies one nucleotide away. V gene TRBV7-9 combines with J gene TRBJ1-3, with D hard to call. The V gene lost 6 bases and the J gene lost 2 bases, with 2 bases spanning the gap. CDR1 and CDR2 (germline): SEHNR, FQNEAQ (reference sequence). The CDR3 is made up of 11 amino acids. The CDR3 nucleotides read TGTGCCAGCAGGACTGGAAACACCATATATTTT. Its translation is CASRTGNTIYF.

There are a few counts of this clonotype. The rearrangement links TRBV3-1 to TRBJ1-4; no firm D call. This CDR3 is 17 amino acids long. V dropped 1 base and J dropped 2 bases, with 14 bases sitting between them. Germline V lookup: CDR1 LGHDT, CDR2 YNNKEL (reference sequence). CDR3 in DNA: TGTGCCAGCAGCCAAGGGCTATCGGGGTGGACTAATGAAAAACTGTTTTTT. As protein: CASSQGLSGWTNEKLFF.

V usage is TRBV7-9 and J usage is TRBJ1-6, with unresolved D. Germline-derived CDR1 and CDR2 are SEHNR and FQNEAQ (reference sequence). The CDR3 is 16 residues long. V was trimmed by 7 bases and J by 0 bases, leaving 13 bases between them. Written as DNA, the CDR3 is TGTGCCAGCATGACGACAAGGACCTCCTATAATTCACCCCTCCACTTT. This sequence encodes CASMTTRTSYNSPLHF. Filled out from reference TRBV7-9 and TRBJ1-6, the complete variable domain reads DTGVSQNPRHKITKRGQNVTFRCDPISEHNRLYWYRQTLGQGPEFLTYFQNEAQLEKSRLLSDRFSAERPKGSFSTLEIQRTEQGDSAMYLCASMTTRTSYNSPLHFGNGTRLTVT.

The CDR3 coding sequence is TGCGCCAGCAAATTTGGTGAGACCCAGTACTTC. This encodes CASKFGETQYF. This chain uses TRBV4-3 with TRBJ2-5; unclear D gene. CDR1 LGHNA and CDR2 YSLEER come from the germline V gene. V lost 7 bases, J lost 5 bases, and 8 bases lay in between. The CDR3 totals 11 residues.

This clonotype was detected ten times or more. The chain couples TRBV28 to TRBJ2-7, with no clear D. Trimming stripped 2 bases from V and 2 bases from J, with 22 bases between. The length of the CDR3 is 18 residues. The germline V gene has CDR1 MDHEN and CDR2 SYDVKM. CDR3 nucleotides: TGTGCCAGCAGTTTAGGCTTTTACTCCGAACGAATACCCTACGAGCAGTACTTC. Translated, it gives CASSLGFYSERIPYEQYF.

This clonotype was recorded many times. The rearrangement joins TRBV28 to TRBJ2-7; the D gene could be TRBD1 or TRBD2 (5 bases each). This CDR3 region has 14 residues. From germline, CDR1 is MDHEN and CDR2 SYDVKM. V was cut by 8 bases and J by 3 bases, with 17 bases left in between. The CDR3 loop is CASLRERGFYEQYF. The CDR3 DNA follows: TGTGCCAGCTTACGGGAAAGGGGCTTCTACGAGCAGTACTTC.

The sample holds one count of this clonotype. The CDR3 nucleotides are TGTGCCAGCAGCTTAGGACAGGGATATGCGGGTACAGATACGCAGTATTTT. Translation gives CASSLGQGYAGTDTQYF. This chain uses TRBV7-3 with TRBJ2-3, with 8 nucleotides matching TRBD1. Germline CDR1 and CDR2: SGHTA and FQGTGA. CDR3 length: 17 amino acids. The J segment lost 3 bases and the V segment lost 2 bases, leaving 10 bases of the junction unmatched.

This sequence joins TRBV14 and TRBJ2-2, with D hard to call. Germline V lookup: CDR1 SGHDN, CDR2 FVKESK. The CDR3 totals 17 residues. Trimming cost V 2 bases and J 7 bases, with 20 bases left between them. The CDR3 DNA follows: TGTGCCAGCAGCCAAAATAAGGGCCTGTGGGCGAGCGGGGAGCTGTTTTTT. Amino acids: CASSQNKGLWASGELFF.

A remark on this clonotype: A much larger clone lies a single base off, so this may be a read error. The chain couples TRBV2 to TRBJ1-2, with a possible D match to TRBD1 (6 bases). The V and J ends lost 4 bases and 8 bases respectively, with 14 bases between them. Germline-derived CDR1 and CDR2 are SNHLY and FYNNEI. This CDR3 is built from 13 residues. The CDR3 DNA is TGTGCCAGCAGTGTCACAGGGAAGGGCGGCTACACCTTC. This translates into CASSVTGKGGYTF.

V gene TRBV9 combines with J gene TRBJ1-2; 7 bases are shared with TRBD1. Germline CDR1 and CDR2: SGDLS and YYNGEE. CDR3 length equals 14 residues. The V and J ends lost 4 bases and 4 bases, in that order; junction bases with no gene match: 7. The CDR3 here is CASSLSGTVYGYTF. The DNA of the CDR3 is TGTGCCAGCAGCTTGTCCGGGACAGTCTATGGCTACACCTTC. Looking up the rest from reference TRBV9 and TRBJ1-2 gives the full variable domain: DSGVTQTPKHLITATGQRVTLRCSPRSGDLSVYWYQQSLDQGLQFLIQYYNGEERAKGNILERFSAQQFPDLHSELNLSSLELGDSALYFCASSLSGTVYGYTFGSGTRLTVV.

This clonotype was observed at least ten times. The CDR3 DNA sequence: TGTGCCAGCAGTTTATGGGAGGGGGGCGGGAGGGCCTCTCCCTACGAGCAGTACTTC. It encodes CASSLWEGGGRASPYEQYF. The rearrangement uses TRBV28 and TRBJ2-7; 9 nucleotides line up with TRBD2. Losses at the gene ends were 0 bases for V and 2 bases for J; bases not matched to a gene: 14. The CDR3 extends over 19 amino acids. In germline, CDR1 is MDHEN, CDR2 SYDVKM.

This sequence joins TRBV11-2 and TRBJ2-5; the match to TRBD2 covers 10 bases. In germline, CDR1 is SGHAT, CDR2 FQNNGV. The CDR3 sequence is 14 residues long. V lost 5 bases to trimming and J lost 6 bases; unmatched junction nucleotides: 6. CDR3 sequence reads: CASSKTSGEKTQYF. For the CDR3, the DNA is TGTGCCAGCAGCAAAACTAGCGGGGAGAAGACCCAGTACTTC.

This clonotype appeared many times. The rearrangement uses TRBV7-9 and TRBJ2-5; maybe TRBD1 (6 bases). V gave up 4 bases and J gave up 4 bases, with 16 bases separating them. This CDR3 is built from 15 residues. Germline V CDR1 and CDR2: SEHNR, FQNEAQ (reference sequence). Here the CDR3 reads CASSSPGTGLETQYF. CDR3 in DNA: TGTGCCAGCAGCTCACCCGGCACAGGGCTAGAGACCCAGTACTTC.

The rearrangement joins TRBV4-1 to TRBJ2-7; D is undetermined. There are 13 residues in the CDR3. V was pared by 1 base and J by 4 bases, with 8 bases between. Germline V gene sequence: CDR1 MGHRA, CDR2 YSYEKL. CDR3 sequence: CASSQGLIYEQYF. CDR3 nucleotides: TGCGCCAGCAGCCAAGGACTTATTTACGAGCAGTACTTC.

This chain joins TRBV4-3 and TRBJ2-7; D is ambiguous. The CDR3 runs 15 residues. Germline CDR1 is LGHNA and CDR2 is YSLEER. Trimming stripped 0 bases from V and 3 bases from J, with 12 bases between. The CDR3 region is CASSQESRLGYEQYF. Here the CDR3 DNA reads TGCGCCAGCAGCCAAGAGTCCAGGCTTGGCTACGAGCAGTACTTC.

The chain combines TRBV19 with TRBJ2-3; D uncertain. V was shortened by 0 bases and J by 4 bases, with 8 bases between the two germline ends. Germline V gene sequence: CDR1 LNHDA, CDR2 SQIVND (reference sequence). The CDR3 runs to 14 residues. DNA for the CDR3: TGTGCCAGTAGTATAGAGCTCCCTCCAGATACGCAGTATTTT. This codes for CASSIELPPDTQYF. Full variable domain (rest looked up from reference TRBV19 and TRBJ2-3): DGGITQSPKYLFRKEGQNVTLSCEQNLNHDAMYWYRQDPGQGLRLIYYSQIVNDFQKGDIAEGYSVSREKKESFPLTVTSAQKNPTAFYLCASSIELPPDTQYFGPGTRLTVL.

The chain's CDR3 is CATTPSVTGGTQYF. The CDR3 coding sequence is TGTGCCACCACCCCGTCGGTTACGGGTGGGACCCAGTACTTC. V is TRBV15 and J is TRBJ2-5; D is unclear. The CDR3 is made up of 14 amino acids. Germline loops: CDR1 LNHNV, CDR2 YYDKDF (reference sequence). V shed 7 bases and J shed 7 bases, with 19 bases lying between them.